Listed here are 4 T cell receptor beta chains from one sample, sequenced in a study of patients and donors after allogeneic stem cell transplantation. TCRdb re-called the RT-PCR reads with MiXCR, one entry per CDR3 protein. Of roughly 200,000 distinct CDR3 sequences in the sample, roughly 38% were seen once. Sequenced: blood, either unsorted or a sorted T cell fraction (not recorded which). Receptors were obtained from a human donor who was either an allogeneic HSCT recipient or a stem cell or donor lymphocyte infusion donor (not recorded which). It is not recorded whose cells these are; they may come from a transplant donor.

The chain uses TRBV5-1 and TRBJ2-7, with D tentatively TRBD1 (5 bases). This CDR3 has 15 residues. The germline V and J ends were trimmed by 2 bases and 2 bases, with 14 bases remaining between them. Germline V gives CDR1 SGHRS, CDR2 YFSETQ. CDR3: CASSLDGHLPYEQYF. In nucleotides, the CDR3 is TGCGCCAGCAGCTTAGACGGACATCTCCCCTACGAGCAGTACTTC.

The rearrangement links TRBV12-3 or TRBV12-4 to TRBJ1-2; no reliable D call. The CDR3 runs to 12 residues. Trimming took 5 bases from V and 12 from J, leaving 16 bases between them. CDR3 coding DNA: TGTGCCAGCAGTCCGCGACATCTCCTGCACACCTTC. This codes for CASSPRHLLHTF.

The CDR3 coding sequence is TGTGCCAGCAGTTTTACAGGTTCCTCCTACGAGCAGTACTTC. Amino acids: CASSFTGSSYEQYF. The chain combines TRBV2 with TRBJ2-7; a weak D match, TRBD1 (5 bases). V was cut by 5 bases and J by 0 bases, with 11 bases left in between. This CDR3 spans 14 amino acids. The germline gives CDR1 SNHLY, CDR2 FYNNEI.

This clonotype came up a few times. The chain employs TRBV12-3 or TRBV12-4 and TRBJ1-2; D call uncertain. The CDR3 is 14 residues long. V lost 3 bases and J lost 6, with 14 bases in between. Written as DNA, the CDR3 is TGTGCCAGCAGTTTCCTGGGTGGCGTCGATGGCTACACCTTC. Translation: CASSFLGGVDGYTF.